The source of this TCR beta chain is a study of siplizumab effects on memory and regulatory T cells (dated by TCRdb to about 2019). In the study overall: The study looked at the effect of siplizumab, an anti-CD2 antibody, on alloreactive T-cell subsets in allogeneic mixed lymphocyte reactions made from human PBMCs. The research as a whole found: A naive or memory phenotype could not be assigned to roughly 80-95% of proliferating CD4+ or CD8+ clones. Siplizumab significantly reduced the cumulative frequency of alloreactive sequences traceable to unstimulated CD4+ memory T cells. Whether proliferating Tregs from siplizumab cultures actually had suppressive function was not functionally confirmed. Unstimulated naive T cells appeared more diverse than memory T cells, and naive cells seemed to contribute substantially to the alloresponse. Sequences below about 10^-5 frequency were poorly captured, so only a minor fraction of alloreactive clones could be mapped to unstimulated subsets. In reactions with siplizumab, an average of about 69% of mappable alloreactive CD4+ clones were Treg-derived, compared with around 28% in control reactions.

The library relied on the immunoSEQ multiplex PCR assay. The deep sequencing platform assayed roughly 10^5 TCR templates per sample. Genomic DNA extracted from sorted T cells was used for TCRbeta CDR3 sequencing. As for the authors' bioinformatics: Clonal analysis of TCRbeta CDR3 data was done in the R programming language. Alloreactive CD4+ and CD8+ clones were identified by comparing unstimulated samples to CFSE-low samples taken after the reaction. Regulatory or non-regulatory origin of alloreactive CD4+ clones was assigned by matching sequences to the sorted unstimulated Treg and non-Treg repertoires. The immuneACCESS repertoire file appears here via TCRdb, limited to in-frame rearrangements. These files lack a portion of the clones; in checked studies, under half of the deficit traces to unresolved V genes, and the cause of the others is not known. For V, J and clone size, that table is used; D and trimming come from the DNA. This sample is represented by more than 90,000 clones; about 93% of them were singletons. Roughly 1.3% of the sample is taken by the ten largest.

The CDR3 measures 15 amino acids from cysteine to phenylalanine. Only the CDR3 DNA stays, 45 bases, in frame from base 1. The germline V gene provides CDR1 MGHRA and CDR2 YSYEKL. From V the trimming removes 1 base and from J it removes 2 bases, while the gene matches leave 3 bases of the junction unaccounted for. Sorted unstimulated T cells and proliferating T cells recovered from mixed lymphocyte reactions were subjected to TCRbeta CDR3 sequencing. Fresh whole blood from approximately ten HLA-typed healthy donors was used to isolate PBMCs. Unstimulated CD4+ non-regulatory T cells were FACS-sorted to map the origin of alloreactive clones. This clone was counted a single time. Its binding antigen is unknown. Base quality data are lacking; no much larger clone is found one base away.

The sequencing input was non-Treg CD4+ T cells sorted from blood. The cell subset or site tag for this specimen amounts to: FACS-sorted unstimulated CD4+ non-regulatory T cells. The chain employs TRBV4-1 and TRBJ2-3; TRBD2 lines up with 7 middle nucleotides. This receptor was taken from a human donor in good health. The nucleotides read TGCGCCAGCAGCCAAGGGAGCGGGATCACAGATACGCAGTATTTT. This translates into CASSQGSGITDTQYF.